Listed below are T cell receptor beta chains from one sample, sequenced in a study of T cells in Graves' hyperthyroidism and ophthalmopathy. TCRdb reprocessed the multiplex PCR reads via MiXCR and lists one record per CDR3 protein. The sample shows 350,000 to 500,000 distinct CDR3 sequences, approximately 14% of them seen only once. The sample was blood. These TCRs come from a woman between 18 and 30 years old with Graves' hyperthyroidism. Both conserved end residues are part of each CDR3. D genes are given only for firm matches. Clone sizes are given selectively: once, few, many, or a class where the clone is expanded.

j_gene | v_gene | d_gene | abundance | CDR3nt | CDR3aa
TRBJ2-2 | TRBV12-3/TRBV12-4 | TRBD1 | many | TGTGCCAGCAGTCCCACAGGGGCTGCTAACACCGGGGAGCTGTTTTTT | CASSPTGAANTGELFF
TRBJ2-7 | TRBV5-1 | . | many | TGCGCCAGCAGCTTGGATCTCGCAGGGACGACCTACGAGCAGTACTTC | CASSLDLAGTTYEQYF
TRBJ2-7 | TRBV5-1 | . | many | TGCGCCAGCAGATCCGCGGCTGGGGGCTACGAGCAGTACTTC | CASRSAAGGYEQYF
TRBJ2-1 | TRBV7-9 | TRBD2 | many | TGTGCCAGCAGCTTAGTTGCTAGCGGGAGTCTAAGCAATGAGCAGTTCTTC | CASSLVASGSLSNEQFF
TRBJ2-1 | TRBV10-2 | TRBD2 | many | TGCGCCAGCAGGACGGCGGGAGGCAATGAGCAGTTCTTC | CASRTAGGNEQFF
TRBJ2-1 | TRBV12-5 | TRBD2 | . | TGTGCTTGTGGCGCGGGGGGCACTTACAATGAGCAGTTCTTC | CACGAGGTYNEQFF
TRBJ2-5 | TRBV2 | TRBD1 | many | TGTGCCAGCAGTTCCCGGGACAGGGAAGTGACCCAGTACTTC | CASSSRDREVTQYF
TRBJ1-1 | TRBV3-1 | . | many | TGTGCCAGCAGCCCGGGACGGCAGAACACTGAAGCTTTCTTT | CASSPGRQNTEAFF
TRBJ2-1 | TRBV5-5 | TRBD2 | few | TGTGCCAGCAGCCCTCCCCTAGCGGTCCTAGGGAATGAGCAGTTCTTC | CASSPPLAVLGNEQFF
TRBJ1-4 | TRBV15 | TRBD1 | few | TGTGCCACCAGCAGAGAGACAGGGGGATCCGAAAAACTGTTTTTT | CATSRETGGSEKLFF
TRBJ2-5 | TRBV4-1 | . | few | TGCGCCAGCAGCCAAAGGGAGGGCGGACAGGGTGAGATCCAAGAGACCCAGTACTTC | CASSQREGGQGEIQETQYF
TRBJ2-7 | TRBV10-3 | TRBD2 | few | TGTGCCATCAGGGGGACTAGCGGGAGTCACTCCTACGAGCAGTACTTC | CAIRGTSGSHSYEQYF
TRBJ1-6 | TRBV7-2 | TRBD1 | . | TGTGCCAGCAGCTTAGAGGGGGCTTCACCCCTCCACTTT | CASSLEGASPLHF
TRBJ2-3 | TRBV7-9 | . | many | TGTGCCAGCAGCCTTCAGGGACGGGGGCCAGATACGCAGTATTTT | CASSLQGRGPDTQYF
TRBJ2-7 | TRBV27 | TRBD1 | many | TGTGCCAGCAGTTTTAACTGGGGACAGGCCTACGAGCAGTACTTC | CASSFNWGQAYEQYF
TRBJ2-5 | TRBV5-5 | . | . | TGTGCCAGCAGCTTGGCCGCAGGGATGGAGACCCAGTACTTC | CASSLAAGMETQYF
TRBJ2-1 | TRBV15 | TRBD2 | . | TGTGCCACCAGCGTGTTCGGCGGGAGCTACAATGAGCAGTTCTTC | CATSVFGGSYNEQFF
TRBJ2-1 | TRBV12-3/TRBV12-4 | . | many | TGTGCCAGCAGTTTTTTCCGGATAAGCCAATCGCGCTACAATGAGCAGTTCTTC | CASSFFRISQSRYNEQFF
TRBJ2-3 | TRBV20-1 | TRBD2 | many | TGCAGTGCTAGAGGTAGAGCGGGAGGGCCTCTCCTCTCAGATACGCAGTATTTT | CSARGRAGGPLLSDTQYF
TRBJ1-6 | TRBV7-2 | . | . | TGTGCCAGCAGCTATCTTAGCGGGACTGGGCCCCTCCACTTT | CASSYLSGTGPLHF
TRBJ2-3 | TRBV19 | TRBD1 | . | TGTGCCAGTAGTAGCCGGGACAGGGGGCGCGGCACAGATACGCAGTATTTT | CASSSRDRGRGTDTQYF
TRBJ2-3 | TRBV12-3/TRBV12-4 | . | many | TGTGCCAGCAGTTTGGCCTCAGGGGTGGTGACAGATACGCAGTATTTT | CASSLASGVVTDTQYF
TRBJ1-1 | TRBV19 | . | . | TGTGCCAGTAGCGACAGAGTCACTGAAGCTTTCTTT | CASSDRVTEAFF
TRBJ2-1 | TRBV7-3 | TRBD2 | many | TGTGCCAGCAGCATAAATAGCGGGAGAGACAATGAGCAGTTCTTC | CASSINSGRDNEQFF
TRBJ1-5 | TRBV30 | . | many | TGTGCCTGGAGTTCAATCGGGGCGCGGGGCAATCAGCCCCAGCATTTT | CAWSSIGARGNQPQHF
TRBJ1-2 | TRBV7-9 | TRBD1 | . | TGTGCCAGCAGCTTAGTCACAGGGGGCTCCCATGGCTACACCTTC | CASSLVTGGSHGYTF
TRBJ2-7 | TRBV20-1 | TRBD2 | few | TGCAGTGCTGAGAAACTAGCGGGAGGAGTCGAGCAGTACTTC | CSAEKLAGGVEQYF
TRBJ2-5 | TRBV19 | TRBD1 | many | TGTGCCAGTAGTACCACGACAGGGTATTTGGAGACCCAGTACTTC | CASSTTTGYLETQYF
TRBJ2-7 | TRBV29-1 | . | . | TGCAGCGTTCTGGGAAAGGACAGCGCGACCTACGAGCAGTACTTC | CSVLGKDSATYEQYF
TRBJ1-1 | TRBV2 | TRBD1 | many | TGTGCCAGCAGTGAAGCTTCTGCCGGGACAGGGGTTAATGAAGCTTTCTTT | CASSEASAGTGVNEAFF
TRBJ2-7 | TRBV7-2 | TRBD2 | many | TGTGCCAGCAGATATGTGGGGGGGGGGAGGACCTACGAGCAGTACTTC | CASRYVGGGRTYEQYF
TRBJ1-5 | TRBV15 | TRBD1 | many | TGTGCCACCAGCAGTCGACAGGGTGATGGTCAGCCCCAGCATTTT | CATSSRQGDGQPQHF
TRBJ2-3 | TRBV12-3/TRBV12-4 | . | many | TGTGCCAGCAGTTTACGAGGCCGCACAGATACGCAGTATTTT | CASSLRGRTDTQYF
TRBJ2-1 | TRBV11-2 | . | many | TGTGCCAGCAGCTCCCGAGCTAGCAATCCCTACAATGAGCAGTTCTTC | CASSSRASNPYNEQFF
TRBJ2-7 | TRBV11-2 | TRBD2 | many | TGTGCCAGCAGCCCGGGACTAGCGATCTACGAGCAGTACTTC | CASSPGLAIYEQYF
TRBJ1-2 | TRBV12-5 | TRBD1 | many | TGTGCTAGTGGCCCTCCTGGGGGACAGGACTTCTATGGCTACACCTTC | CASGPPGGQDFYGYTF
TRBJ2-7 | TRBV14 | TRBD2 | . | TGTGCCAGCAGCCAAGATTGGAGGGCGGGAGGGCCGTCAGAGCAGTACTTC | CASSQDWRAGGPSEQYF
TRBJ2-7 | TRBV5-6 | TRBD2 | . | TGTGCCAGCAGCGAAGGGACTAGCGGTCTTTTGTACGAGCAGTACTTC | CASSEGTSGLLYEQYF
TRBJ1-6 | TRBV11-2 | TRBD1 | many | TGTGCCAGCACCTCCGGGACAGCGGCCTTCAATTCACCCCTCCACTTT | CASTSGTAAFNSPLHF
TRBJ2-5 | TRBV3-1 | . | many | TGTGCCAGCAGAATAGGGGGAGAGACCCAGTACTTC | CASRIGGETQYF
TRBJ1-5 | TRBV28 | . | many | TGTGCCAGCAGTATCCCTGTGGGAGGGGATAGCAATCAGCCCCAGCATTTT | CASSIPVGGDSNQPQHF
TRBJ1-1 | TRBV19 | . | . | TGTGCCAGTAGTTCTCACAGAAGGTGGGACACTGAAGCTTTCTTT | CASSSHRRWDTEAFF
TRBJ2-3 | TRBV28 | . | many | TGTGCCAGCAGTGACCGGGACTCGACAGATACGCAGTATTTT | CASSDRDSTDTQYF
TRBJ1-2 | TRBV19 | . | . | TGTGCCAGTAGTTACGGGACATCGAGTGGCTACACCTTC | CASSYGTSSGYTF
TRBJ2-1 | TRBV30 | . | many | TGTGCCTGGAGTGGGCTCGCCATCCCCTACAATGAGCAGTTCTTC | CAWSGLAIPYNEQFF
TRBJ1-4 | TRBV15 | . | few | TGTGCCACCAGCAATGGGGTTTCGGAAAAACTGTTTTTT | CATSNGVSEKLFF
TRBJ1-2 | TRBV27 | . | few | TGTGCCAGCACTCTAGGGGACCGTGGCTACACCTTC | CASTLGDRGYTF
TRBJ2-3 | TRBV9 | . | many | TGTGCCAGCAGCGTAGTGGGCGACACAGATACGCAGTATTTT | CASSVVGDTDTQYF
TRBJ2-5 | TRBV29-1 | TRBD2 | many | TGCAGCGTTGAAGATCCGGGACTAGCGGGAGGGTTCCAGTACTTC | CSVEDPGLAGGFQYF
TRBJ2-5 | TRBV7-2 | TRBD1 | many | TGTGCCAGCAGGGACAGGCGGTACCAAGAGACCCAGTACTTC | CASRDRRYQETQYF
TRBJ1-5 | TRBV19 | . | . | TGTGCCAGTAGTATCGAGGGAGGTCAGCCCCAGCATTTT | CASSIEGGQPQHF
TRBJ2-1 | TRBV29-1 | TRBD2 | . | TGCAGCGTTGAAGGGGCCGTGGCTAGCGGGCCATTTAAGCGTCCGTTCTTC | CSVEGAVASGPFKRPFF
TRBJ1-3 | TRBV6-1 | . | few | TGTGCCAGCAGTGAAGAAGCGGGCTCTGGAAACACCATATATTTT | CASSEEAGSGNTIYF
TRBJ2-1 | TRBV2 | TRBD2 | . | TGTGCCAGCACCCCTAGCGGGGGGGGCGGGCATGAGCAGTTCTTC | CASTPSGGGGHEQFF
TRBJ2-1 | TRBV7-2 | TRBD2 | many | TGTGCCAGCAGCTCCATCGGACTAGCGGCTACCTACAATGAGCAGTTCTTC | CASSSIGLAATYNEQFF